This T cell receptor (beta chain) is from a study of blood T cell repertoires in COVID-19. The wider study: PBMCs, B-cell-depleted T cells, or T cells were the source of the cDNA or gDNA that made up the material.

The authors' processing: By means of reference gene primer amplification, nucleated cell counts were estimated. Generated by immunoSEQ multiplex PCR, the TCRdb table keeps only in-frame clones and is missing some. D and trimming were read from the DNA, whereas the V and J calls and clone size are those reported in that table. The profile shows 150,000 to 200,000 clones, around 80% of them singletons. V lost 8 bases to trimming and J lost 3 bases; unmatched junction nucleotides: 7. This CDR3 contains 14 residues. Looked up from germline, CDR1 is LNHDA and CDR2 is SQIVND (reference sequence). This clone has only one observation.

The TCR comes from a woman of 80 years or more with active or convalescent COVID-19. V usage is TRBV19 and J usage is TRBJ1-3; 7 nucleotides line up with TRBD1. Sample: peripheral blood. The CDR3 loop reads CASHTGVGGNTIYF. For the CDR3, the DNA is TGTGCCAGTCATACAGGGGTTGGTGGAAACACCATATATTTT.